This paragraph reports one T cell receptor beta chain. Original processing notes: Estimation of nucleated cell counts relied on the amplification of reference gene primers. Only in-frame clones appear in the TCRdb table, and some are missing; sequencing was by immunoSEQ multiplex PCR. The V and J calls and clone size are taken from that table; D and trimming were inferred from the DNA. The data show fewer than 200,000 clones, approximately 82% seen once. These data originate in a study of blood T cell repertoires in COVID-19. Background on the study: Samples of COVID-19 (acute and convalescent) were obtained from the United States, Italy and Spain. Sources were T cells, B-cell-depleted T cells, or PBMCs; the material itself was cDNA or gDNA.

Germline lookup yields CDR1 SGHVS and CDR2 FNYEAQ. The CDR3 loop spans 19 amino acids. The V and J ends lost 5 bases and 1 base, in that order; junction bases with no gene match: 14. The clonotype originates from a woman in her 70s who had recovered from COVID-19. Sequenced input: peripheral blood. The chain links TRBV7-6 to TRBJ2-1; TRBD2 matches 10 bases. Here the CDR3 DNA reads TGTGCCAGCAGCCCCCGTCTAGCGGGAGTTTCTTCGTCCTACAATGAGCAGTTCTTC. It is translated as CASSPRLAGVSSSYNEQFF.